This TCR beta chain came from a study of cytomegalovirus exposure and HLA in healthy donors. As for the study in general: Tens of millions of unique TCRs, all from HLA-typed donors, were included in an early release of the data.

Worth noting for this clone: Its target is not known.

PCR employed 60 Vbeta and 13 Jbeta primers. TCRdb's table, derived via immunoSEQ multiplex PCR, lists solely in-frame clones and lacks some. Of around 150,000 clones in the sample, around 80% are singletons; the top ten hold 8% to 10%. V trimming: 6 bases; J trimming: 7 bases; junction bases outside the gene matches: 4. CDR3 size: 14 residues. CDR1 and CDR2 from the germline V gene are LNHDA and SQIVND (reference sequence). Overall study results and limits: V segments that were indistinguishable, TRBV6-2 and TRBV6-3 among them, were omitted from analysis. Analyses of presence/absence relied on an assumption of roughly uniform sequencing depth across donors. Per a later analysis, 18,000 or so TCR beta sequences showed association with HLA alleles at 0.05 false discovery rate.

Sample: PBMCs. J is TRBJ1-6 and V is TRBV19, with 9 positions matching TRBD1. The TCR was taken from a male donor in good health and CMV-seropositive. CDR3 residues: CASSLDRGNSPLHF. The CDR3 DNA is TGTGCCAGTAGCCTAGACAGGGGGAATTCACCCCTCCACTTT.